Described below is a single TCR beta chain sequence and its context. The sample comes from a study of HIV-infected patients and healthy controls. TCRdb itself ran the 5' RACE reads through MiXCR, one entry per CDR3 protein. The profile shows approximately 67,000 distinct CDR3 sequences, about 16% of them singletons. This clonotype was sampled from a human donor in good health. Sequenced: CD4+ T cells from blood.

In DNA form, the CDR3 reads TGTGCCAGCAGCCAACAGGGAAATCAGCCCCAGCATTTT. Its translation is CASSQQGNQPQHF. The chain joins TRBV7-2 to TRBJ1-5; perhaps TRBD1 as D (6 bases). The CDR3 covers 13 residues. CDR1 is SGHTA, CDR2 FQGNSA, per germline. V was shortened by 5 bases and J by 4 bases, with 9 bases between the two germline ends.